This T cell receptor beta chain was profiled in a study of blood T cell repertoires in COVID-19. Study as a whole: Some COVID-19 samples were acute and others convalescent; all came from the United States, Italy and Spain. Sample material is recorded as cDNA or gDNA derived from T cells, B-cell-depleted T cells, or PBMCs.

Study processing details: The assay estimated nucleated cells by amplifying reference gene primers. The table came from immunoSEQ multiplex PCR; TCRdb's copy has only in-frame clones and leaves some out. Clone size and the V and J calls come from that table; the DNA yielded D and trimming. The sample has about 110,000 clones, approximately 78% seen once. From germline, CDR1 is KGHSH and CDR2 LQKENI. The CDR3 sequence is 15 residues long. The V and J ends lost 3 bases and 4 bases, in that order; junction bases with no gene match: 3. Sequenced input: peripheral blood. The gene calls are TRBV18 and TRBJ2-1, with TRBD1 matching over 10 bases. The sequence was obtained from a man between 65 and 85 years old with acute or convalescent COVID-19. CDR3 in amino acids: CASSPGGQGYNEQFF. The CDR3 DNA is TGTGCCAGCTCACCGGGGGGACAGGGGTACAATGAGCAGTTCTTC.